Sequencing of this TCR beta chain was carried out in a study of T cell changes during pregnancy in multiple sclerosis. Profiling relied on immunoSEQ multiplex PCR, and the TCRdb table lists in-frame clones only, not all of them. This sample has fewer than 85,000 clones, with roughly 92% found just once. The CDR3 runs to 13 residues. V was cut by 4 bases and J by 16 bases, with 20 bases left in between. Looked up from germline, CDR1 is SGHVS and CDR2 is FQNEAQ. The receptor was isolated from a female donor in good health, enrolled as a control in a pregnancy study. The sample was peripheral blood, taken in the third trimester of pregnancy. The J gene is TRBJ2-1, the V gene TRBV7-8; D possibly corresponds to TRBD1 (6 bases). The CDR3 loop is CASSSRNRVPSFF. The CDR3 DNA reads as TGTGCCAGCAGCTCCCGAAACAGGGTCCCCTCCTTCTTC. Drawing the rest from reference TRBV7-8 and TRBJ2-1, the complete variable domain is GAGVSQSPRYKVAKRGQDVALRCDPISGHVSLFWYQQALGQGPEFLTYFQNEAQLDKSGLPSDRFFAERPEGSVSTLKIQRTQQEDSAVYLCASSSRNRVPSFFGPGTRLTVL.